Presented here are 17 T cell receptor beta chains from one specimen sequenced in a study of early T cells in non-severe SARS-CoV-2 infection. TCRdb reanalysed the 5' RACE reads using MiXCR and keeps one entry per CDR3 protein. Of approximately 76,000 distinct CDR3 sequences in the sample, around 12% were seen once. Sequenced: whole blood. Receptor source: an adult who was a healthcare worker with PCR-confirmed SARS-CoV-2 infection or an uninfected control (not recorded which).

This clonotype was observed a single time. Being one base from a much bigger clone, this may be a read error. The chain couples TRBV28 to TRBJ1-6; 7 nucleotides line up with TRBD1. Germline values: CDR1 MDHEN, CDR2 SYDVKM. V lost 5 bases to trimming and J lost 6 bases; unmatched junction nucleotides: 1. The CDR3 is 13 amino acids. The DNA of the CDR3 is TGTGCCAGCAGTGGACAGGCTAATTCACCCCTCCACTTT. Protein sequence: CASSGQANSPLHF.

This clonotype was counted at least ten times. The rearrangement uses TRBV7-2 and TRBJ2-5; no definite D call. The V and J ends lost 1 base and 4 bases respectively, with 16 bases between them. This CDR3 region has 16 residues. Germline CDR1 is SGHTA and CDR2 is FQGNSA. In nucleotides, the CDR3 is TGTGCCAGCAGCTTAGGTCTTGCTCCCTCTGGAGAGACCCAGTACTTC. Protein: CASSLGLAPSGETQYF.

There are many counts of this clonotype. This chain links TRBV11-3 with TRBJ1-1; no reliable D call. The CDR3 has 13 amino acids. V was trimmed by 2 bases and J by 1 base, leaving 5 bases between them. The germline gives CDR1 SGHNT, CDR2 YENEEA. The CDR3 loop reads CASSLLRNTEAFF. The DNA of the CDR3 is TGTGCCAGCAGCTTACTCCGGAACACTGAAGCTTTCTTT.

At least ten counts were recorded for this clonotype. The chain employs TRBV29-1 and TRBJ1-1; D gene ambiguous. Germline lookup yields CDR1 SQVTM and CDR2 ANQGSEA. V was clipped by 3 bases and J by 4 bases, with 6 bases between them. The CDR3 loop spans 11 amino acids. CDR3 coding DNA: TGCAGCGTTGACTGGGGCACTGAAGCTTTCTTT. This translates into CSVDWGTEAFF.

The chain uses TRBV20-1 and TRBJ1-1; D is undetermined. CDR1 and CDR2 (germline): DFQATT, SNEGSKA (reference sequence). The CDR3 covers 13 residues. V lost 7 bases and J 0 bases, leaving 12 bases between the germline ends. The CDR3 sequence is CSGVSPMNTEAFF. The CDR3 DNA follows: TGCAGTGGAGTATCACCAATGAACACTGAAGCTTTCTTT.

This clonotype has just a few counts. This CDR3 is CSVGTSGLGEQYF. Here the CDR3 DNA reads TGCAGCGTTGGGACTAGCGGTCTTGGGGAGCAGTACTTC. The gene calls are TRBV29-1 and TRBJ2-7, with 10 bases that match TRBD2. The CDR3 loop spans 13 amino acids. The trim removed 4 bases at V and 7 bases at J, leaving 7 bases unmatched. Germline V gives CDR1 SQVTM, CDR2 ANQGSEA.

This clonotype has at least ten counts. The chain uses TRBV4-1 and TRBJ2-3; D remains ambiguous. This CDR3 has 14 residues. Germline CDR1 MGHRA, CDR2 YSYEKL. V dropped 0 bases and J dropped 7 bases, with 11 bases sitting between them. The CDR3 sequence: CASSQDFPPYTQYF. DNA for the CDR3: TGCGCCAGCAGCCAAGATTTCCCGCCGTATACGCAGTATTTT.

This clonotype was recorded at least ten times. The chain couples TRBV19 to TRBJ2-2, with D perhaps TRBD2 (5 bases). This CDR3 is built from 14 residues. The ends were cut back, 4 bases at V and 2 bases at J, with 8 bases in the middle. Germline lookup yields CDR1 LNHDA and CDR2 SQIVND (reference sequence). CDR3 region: CASSTRVNTGELFF. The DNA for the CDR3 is TGTGCCAGTAGTACGCGGGTTAACACCGGGGAGCTGTTTTTT.

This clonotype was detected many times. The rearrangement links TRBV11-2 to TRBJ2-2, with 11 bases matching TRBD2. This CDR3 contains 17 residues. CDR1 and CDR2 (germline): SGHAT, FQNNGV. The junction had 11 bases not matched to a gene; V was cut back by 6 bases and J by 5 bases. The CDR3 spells CASSHTLAGGLTGELFF. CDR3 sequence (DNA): TGTGCCAGCAGTCATACTCTAGCGGGAGGTTTAACCGGGGAGCTGTTTTTT.

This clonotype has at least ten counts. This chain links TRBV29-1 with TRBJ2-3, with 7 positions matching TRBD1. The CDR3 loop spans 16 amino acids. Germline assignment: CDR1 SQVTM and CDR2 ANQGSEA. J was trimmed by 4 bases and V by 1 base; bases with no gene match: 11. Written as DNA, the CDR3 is TGCAGCGTTGAAGGCTCGGGACAGTCAGGGGCAGATACGCAGTATTTT. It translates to CSVEGSGQSGADTQYF.

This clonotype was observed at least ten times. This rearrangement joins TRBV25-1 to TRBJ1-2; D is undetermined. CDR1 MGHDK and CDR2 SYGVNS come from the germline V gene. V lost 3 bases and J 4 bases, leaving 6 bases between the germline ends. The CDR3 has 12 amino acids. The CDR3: CASSDSSYGYTF. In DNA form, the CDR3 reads TGTGCCAGCAGTGATAGTAGCTATGGCTACACCTTC.

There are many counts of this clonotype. The CDR3 DNA reads TGTGCCAGCCACTTTAGCGGGGGGCGTGGGGGTGAGCAGTTCTTC. Translated: CASHFSGGRGGEQFF. The gene calls are TRBV19 and TRBJ2-1, with TRBD2 matching 10 bases. With V trimmed by 9 bases and J by 9 bases, 14 bases remained unmatched. The CDR3 is made up of 15 amino acids. Germline-derived CDR1 and CDR2 are LNHDA and SQIVND (reference sequence).

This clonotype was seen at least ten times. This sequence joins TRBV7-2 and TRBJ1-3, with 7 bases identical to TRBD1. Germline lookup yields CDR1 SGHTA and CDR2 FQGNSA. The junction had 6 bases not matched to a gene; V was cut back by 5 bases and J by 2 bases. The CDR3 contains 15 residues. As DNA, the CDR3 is TGTGCCAGCAGCACAGGGGTGGGGGCTGGAAACACCATATATTTT. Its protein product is CASSTGVGAGNTIYF.

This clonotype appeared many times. This chain's CDR3 is CAWSVYTAGELFF. CDR3 DNA: TGTGCCTGGAGTGTATATACAGCCGGGGAGCTGTTTTTT. The rearrangement uses TRBV30 and TRBJ2-2; D is undetermined. The CDR3 is made up of 13 amino acids. V dropped 0 bases and J dropped 6 bases, with 8 bases sitting between them. Germline V gene lookup returns CDR1 GTSNPN and CDR2 SVGIG (reference sequence).

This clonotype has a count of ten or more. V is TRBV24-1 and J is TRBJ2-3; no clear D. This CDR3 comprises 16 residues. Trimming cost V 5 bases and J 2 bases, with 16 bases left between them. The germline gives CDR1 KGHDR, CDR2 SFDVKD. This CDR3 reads CATSAYAYGDTDTQYF. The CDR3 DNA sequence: TGTGCCACCAGTGCCTACGCTTATGGGGACACAGATACGCAGTATTTT.

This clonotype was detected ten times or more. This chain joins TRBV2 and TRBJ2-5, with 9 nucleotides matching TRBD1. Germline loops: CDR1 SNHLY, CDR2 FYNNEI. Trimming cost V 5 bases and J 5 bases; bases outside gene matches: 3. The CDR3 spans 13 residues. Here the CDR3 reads CASSQTGGETQYF. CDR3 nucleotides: TGTGCCAGCAGTCAGACAGGGGGGGAGACCCAGTACTTC.

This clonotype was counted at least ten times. This chain's CDR3 is CSAATSGRKSVGKNIQYF. Here the CDR3 DNA reads TGCAGTGCGGCTACTAGCGGGAGGAAATCAGTAGGCAAAAACATTCAGTACTTC. The rearrangement joins TRBV20-1 to TRBJ2-4; TRBD2 agrees at 12 bases. Losses at the gene ends were 6 bases for V and 3 bases for J; bases not matched to a gene: 15. This CDR3 has 18 amino acids. Germline V CDR1 and CDR2: DFQATT, SNEGSKA (reference sequence).